This entry describes one TCR beta chain. The antigen is unknown. Time point meaning: persistent/refractory GD, antithyroid drugs over 5 years with positive TRAb. The TCR library was made from RNA extracted from PBMCs. The data were obtained in a study of regulatory T cells in long-lasting Graves disease. Study context: Over-5-year antithyroid drug use with positive TSH receptor antibodies defined persistent Graves' disease in the study.

Through Arm-PCR of CDR3 regions and iRepertoire HTBI primers, TCR beta libraries were built. TCRdb redid the calling of the multiplex PCR reads with MiXCR, one entry per CDR3 protein. The data show over 350,000 distinct CDR3 sequences, roughly 20% seen once. Study-level findings and limits: Only a small sample size was used, which may have cut accuracy. Between persistent patients, 2,500 to 3,500 public clonotypes were shared, exceeding the roughly 1,000 shared between new patients. Patients with persistent disease showed a bias toward TRBV28, TRBJ1-2 and TRBJ2-5.

The length of the CDR3 is 13 residues. With 7 bases clipped from V and 6 bases from J, the junction kept 9 bases outside the gene matches. Germline assignment: CDR1 ENHRY and CDR2 SYGVKD. Sample: peripheral blood mononuclear cells (PBMCs), taken when the disease was refractory, from a patient treated with antithyroid drugs. The sequence derives from a female donor with Graves disease. The rearrangement joins TRBV10-3 to TRBJ2-7; 7 nucleotides agree with TRBD1. Written as DNA, the CDR3 is TGTGCCATCACCTCGGACAGGCGAAGCGAGCAGTACTTC. Translating gives CAITSDRRSEQYF.